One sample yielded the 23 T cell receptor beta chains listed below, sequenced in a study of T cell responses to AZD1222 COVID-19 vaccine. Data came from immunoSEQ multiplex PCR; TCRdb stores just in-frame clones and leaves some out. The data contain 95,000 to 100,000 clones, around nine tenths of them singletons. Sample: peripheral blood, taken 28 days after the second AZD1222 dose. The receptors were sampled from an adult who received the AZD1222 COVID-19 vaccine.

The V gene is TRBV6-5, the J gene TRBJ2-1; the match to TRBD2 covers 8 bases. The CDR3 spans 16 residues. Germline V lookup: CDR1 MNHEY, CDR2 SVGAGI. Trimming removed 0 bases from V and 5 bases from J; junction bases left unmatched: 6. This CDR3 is CASSYSAGGFDNEQFF. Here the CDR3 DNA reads TGTGCCAGCAGTTACTCCGCGGGAGGATTCGACAATGAGCAGTTCTTC.

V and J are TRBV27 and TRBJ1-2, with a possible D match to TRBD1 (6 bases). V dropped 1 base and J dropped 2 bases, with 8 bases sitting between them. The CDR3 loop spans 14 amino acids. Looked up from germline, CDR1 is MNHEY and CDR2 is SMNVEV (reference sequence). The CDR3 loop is CASSLFQGNYGYTF. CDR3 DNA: TGTGCCAGCAGTTTATTTCAGGGGAACTATGGCTACACCTTC.

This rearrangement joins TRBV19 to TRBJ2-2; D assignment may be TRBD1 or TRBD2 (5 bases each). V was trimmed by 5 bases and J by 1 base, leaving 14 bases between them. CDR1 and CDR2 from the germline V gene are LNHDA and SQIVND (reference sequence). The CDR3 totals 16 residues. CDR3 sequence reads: CASSFYGTGNTGELFF. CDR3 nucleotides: TGTGCCAGTAGTTTCTACGGGACGGGGAACACCGGGGAGCTGTTTTTT.

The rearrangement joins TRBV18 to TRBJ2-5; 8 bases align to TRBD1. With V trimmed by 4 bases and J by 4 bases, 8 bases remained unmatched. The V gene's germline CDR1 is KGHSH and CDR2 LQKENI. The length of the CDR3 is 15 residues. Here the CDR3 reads CASSRDRSTGETQYF. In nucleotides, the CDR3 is TGTGCCAGCTCACGGGACAGGAGTACGGGAGAGACCCAGTACTTC.

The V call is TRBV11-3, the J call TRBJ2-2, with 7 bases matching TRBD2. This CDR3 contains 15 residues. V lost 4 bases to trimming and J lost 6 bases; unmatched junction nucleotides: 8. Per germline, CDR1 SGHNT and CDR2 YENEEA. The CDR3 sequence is CASSSGGSRSGELFF. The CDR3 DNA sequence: TGTGCCAGCAGCTCCGGGGGGAGCCGGTCCGGGGAGCTGTTTTTT.

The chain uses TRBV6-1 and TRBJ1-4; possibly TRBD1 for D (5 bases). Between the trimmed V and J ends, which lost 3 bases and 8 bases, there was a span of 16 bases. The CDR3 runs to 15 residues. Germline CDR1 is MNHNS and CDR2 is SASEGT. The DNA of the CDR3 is TGTGCCAGCAGTGACCTGGGGGGGAGTAGGGAAAAACTGTTTTTT. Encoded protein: CASSDLGGSREKLFF.

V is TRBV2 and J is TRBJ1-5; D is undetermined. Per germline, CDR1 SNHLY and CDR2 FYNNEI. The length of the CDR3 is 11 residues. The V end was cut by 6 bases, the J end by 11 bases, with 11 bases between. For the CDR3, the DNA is TGTGCCAGCAGCATAGGAGGGACCCAGCATTTT. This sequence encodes CASSIGGTQHF.

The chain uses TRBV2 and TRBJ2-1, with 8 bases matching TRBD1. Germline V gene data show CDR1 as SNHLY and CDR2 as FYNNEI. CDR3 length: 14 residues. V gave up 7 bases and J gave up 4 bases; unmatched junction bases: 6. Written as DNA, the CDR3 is TGTGCCAGCACCCTTAGACAGGGGTACAATGAGCAGTTCTTC. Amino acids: CASTLRQGYNEQFF. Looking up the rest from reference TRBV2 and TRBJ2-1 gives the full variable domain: EPEVTQTPSHQVTQMGQEVILRCVPISNHLYFYWYRQILGQKVEFLVSFYNNEISEKSEIFDDQFSVERPDGSNFTLKIRSTKLEDSAMYFCASTLRQGYNEQFFGPGTRLTVL.

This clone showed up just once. The CDR3 DNA follows: TGCGCCAGCAGCTTGTATGGGACAGCGAATGAAAAACTGTTTTTT. It codes for CASSLYGTANEKLFF. The chain employs TRBV5-1 and TRBJ1-4, with 7 bases matching TRBD1. This CDR3 comprises 15 residues. The germline V gene encodes CDR1 SGHRS and CDR2 YFSETQ. The J segment lost 5 bases and the V segment lost 1 base, leaving 5 bases of the junction unmatched.

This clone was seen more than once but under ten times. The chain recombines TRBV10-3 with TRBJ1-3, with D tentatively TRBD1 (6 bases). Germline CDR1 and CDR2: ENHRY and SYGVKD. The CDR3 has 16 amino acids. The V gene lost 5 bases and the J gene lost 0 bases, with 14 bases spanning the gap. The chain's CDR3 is CAISMTGPLSGNTIYF. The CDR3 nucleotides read TGTGCCATCAGTATGACAGGTCCTCTCTCTGGAAACACCATATATTTT.

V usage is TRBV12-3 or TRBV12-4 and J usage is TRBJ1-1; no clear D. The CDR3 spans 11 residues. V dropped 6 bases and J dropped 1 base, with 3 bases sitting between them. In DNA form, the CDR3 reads TGTGCCAGCAGCCAGAACACTGAAGCTTTCTTT. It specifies CASSQNTEAFF.

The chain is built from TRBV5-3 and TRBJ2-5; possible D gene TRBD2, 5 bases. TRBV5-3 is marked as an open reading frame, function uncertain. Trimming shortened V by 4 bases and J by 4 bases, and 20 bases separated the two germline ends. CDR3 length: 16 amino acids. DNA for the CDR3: TGTGCCAGAAGCATGACTTGGAGGCGCTTTCGAGAGACCCAGTACTTC. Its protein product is CARSMTWRRFRETQYF.

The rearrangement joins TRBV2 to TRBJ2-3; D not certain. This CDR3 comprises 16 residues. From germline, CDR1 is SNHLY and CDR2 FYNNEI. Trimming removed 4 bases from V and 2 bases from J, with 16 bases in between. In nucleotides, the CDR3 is TGTGCCAGCAGTGTGGACGGTACCCAGAACACAGATACGCAGTATTTT. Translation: CASSVDGTQNTDTQYF.

For the CDR3, the DNA is TGTGCCAGCAGCGACCCACGGGCGGGGGCTGATGAGCAGTTCTTC. Translated: CASSDPRAGADEQFF. The chain uses TRBV11-2 and TRBJ2-1; D possibly corresponds to TRBD2 (7 bases). Trimming took 5 bases from V and 8 from J, leaving 19 bases between them. The CDR3 runs to 15 residues. Germline CDR1 reads SGHAT; CDR2 reads FQNNGV. Drawing the rest from reference TRBV11-2 and TRBJ2-1, the complete variable domain is EAGVAQSPRYKIIEKRQSVAFWCNPISGHATLYWYQQILGQGPKLLIQFQNNGVVDDSQLPKDRFSAERLKGVDSTLKIQPAKLEDSAVYLCASSDPRAGADEQFFGPGTRLTVL.

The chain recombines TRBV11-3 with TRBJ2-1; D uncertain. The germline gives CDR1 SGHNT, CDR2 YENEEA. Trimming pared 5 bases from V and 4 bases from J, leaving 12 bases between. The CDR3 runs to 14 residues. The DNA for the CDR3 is TGTGCCAGCAGCCAACGGAATGGTTACAATGAGCAGTTCTTC. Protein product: CASSQRNGYNEQFF.

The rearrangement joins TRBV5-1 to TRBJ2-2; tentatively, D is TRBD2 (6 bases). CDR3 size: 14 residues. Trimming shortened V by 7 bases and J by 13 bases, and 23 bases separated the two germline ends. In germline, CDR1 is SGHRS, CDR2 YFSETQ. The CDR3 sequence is CASAQLSRDSLLFF. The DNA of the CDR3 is TGCGCCAGCGCCCAACTGTCCCGGGACTCGTTGCTGTTTTTT. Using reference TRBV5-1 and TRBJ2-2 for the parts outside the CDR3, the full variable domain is KAGVTQTPRYLIKTRGQQVTLSCSPISGHRSVSWYQQTPGQGLQFLFEYFSETQRNKGNFPGRFSGRQFSNSRSEMNVSTLELGDSALYLCASAQLSRDSLLFFGEGSRLTVL.

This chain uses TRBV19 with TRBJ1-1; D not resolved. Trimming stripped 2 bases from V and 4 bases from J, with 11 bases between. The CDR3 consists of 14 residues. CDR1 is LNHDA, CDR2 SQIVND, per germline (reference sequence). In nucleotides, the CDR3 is TGTGCCAGTAGTATATTTGTGGCGAGCACTGAAGCTTTCTTT. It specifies CASSIFVASTEAFF.

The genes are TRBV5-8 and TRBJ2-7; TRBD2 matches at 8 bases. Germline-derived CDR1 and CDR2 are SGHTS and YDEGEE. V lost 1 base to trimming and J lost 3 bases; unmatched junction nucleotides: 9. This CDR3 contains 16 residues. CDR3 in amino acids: CASSLQFTSGDYEQYF. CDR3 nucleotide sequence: TGTGCCAGCAGCTTGCAGTTCACTAGCGGAGACTACGAGCAGTACTTC.

DNA for the CDR3: TGTGCCAGCATACCCCACAGGCCCCAGCATTTT. Its translation is CASIPHRPQHF. The chain carries TRBV6-5 and TRBJ1-5; D not certain. The CDR3 totals 11 residues. Germline CDR1 MNHEY, CDR2 SVGAGI. V was trimmed by 7 bases and J by 9 bases, leaving 10 bases between them.

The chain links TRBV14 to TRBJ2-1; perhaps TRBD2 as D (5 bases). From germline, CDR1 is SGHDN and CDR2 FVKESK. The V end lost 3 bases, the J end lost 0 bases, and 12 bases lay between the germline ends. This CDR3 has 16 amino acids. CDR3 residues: CASSQEAGISYNEQFF. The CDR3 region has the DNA TGTGCCAGCAGCCAGGAGGCAGGAATCTCCTACAATGAGCAGTTCTTC.

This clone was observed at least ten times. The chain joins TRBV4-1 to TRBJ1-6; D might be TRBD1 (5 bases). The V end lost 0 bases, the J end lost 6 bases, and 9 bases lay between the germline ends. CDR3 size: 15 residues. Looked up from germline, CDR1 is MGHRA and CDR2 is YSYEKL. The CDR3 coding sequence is TGCGCCAGCAGCCAAGAGGCAGGGCTTAATTCACCCCTCCACTTT. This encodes CASSQEAGLNSPLHF.

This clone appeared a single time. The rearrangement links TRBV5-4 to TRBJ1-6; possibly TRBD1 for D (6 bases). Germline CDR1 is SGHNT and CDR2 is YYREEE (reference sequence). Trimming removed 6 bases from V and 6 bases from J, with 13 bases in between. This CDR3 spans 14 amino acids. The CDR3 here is CASTQGQINSPLHF. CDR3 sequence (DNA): TGTGCCAGCACCCAGGGGCAGATTAATTCACCCCTCCACTTT. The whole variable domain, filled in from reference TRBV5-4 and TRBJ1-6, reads ETGVTQSPTHLIKTRGQQVTLRCSSQSGHNTVSWYQQALGQGPQFIFQYYREEENGRGNFPPRFSGLQFPNYSSELNVNALELDDSALYLCASTQGQINSPLHFGNGTRLTVT.

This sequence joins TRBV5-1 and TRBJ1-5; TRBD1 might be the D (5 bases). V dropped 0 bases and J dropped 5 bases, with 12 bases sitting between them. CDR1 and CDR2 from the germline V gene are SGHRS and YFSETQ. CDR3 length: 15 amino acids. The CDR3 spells CASSLGPGPDQPQHF. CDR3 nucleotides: TGCGCCAGCAGCTTGGGGCCAGGGCCTGATCAGCCCCAGCATTTT.